This T cell receptor (beta chain) was identified in a study of siplizumab effects on memory and regulatory T cells. This clone appeared once. Its specificity is not known. Study-level findings and limits: Naive T cells seemed more diverse than memory cells; they also seemed major alloresponse contributors. Just a small share of alloreactive clones was traced back to unstimulated subsets. Siplizumab significantly lowered the alloreactive sequences that could be traced to unstimulated CD4+ memory cells. Left unconfirmed was the suppressive function of proliferating Tregs from siplizumab cultures.

Profiled with immunoSEQ multiplex PCR; TCRdb holds only in-frame clones, not every one. The table shows 90,000 to 120,000 clones, with approximately 92% occurring only once. CDR1 and CDR2 (germline): GTSNPN, SVGIG (reference sequence). Trimming took 5 bases from V and 4 from J, leaving 8 bases between them. The CDR3 has 12 amino acids. Sequences were obtained from CD4+ T cells sorted from blood. The receptor's source is a human donor in good health. Some clones in this sample may be carry-over from other donors' samples. The chain carries TRBV30 and TRBJ2-2; possibly TRBD2 for D (6 bases). The DNA of the CDR3 is TGTGCCTGGGGGGGGATCACCGGGGAGCTGTTTTTT. Its protein is CAWGGITGELFF. Filled out from reference TRBV30 and TRBJ2-2, the complete variable domain reads SQTIHQWPATLVQPVGSPLSLECTVEGTSNPNLYWYRQAAGRGLQLLFYSVGIGQISSEVPQNLSASRPQDRQFILSSKKLLLSDSGFYLCAWGGITGELFFGEGSRLTVL.